This T cell receptor beta chain was observed in a study of blood T cell repertoires in COVID-19. Whole-study context: COVID-19 samples from acute and convalescent phases originated in the United States, Italy and Spain. Sources were T cells, B-cell-depleted T cells, or PBMCs; the material itself was cDNA or gDNA.

In the original workflow: From reference gene primer amplification, estimates of nucleated cell counts were derived. The data were produced by immunoSEQ multiplex PCR, yet TCRdb's version contains in-frame clones alone and is incomplete. D and trimming were read from the DNA, whereas the V and J calls and clone size are those reported in that table. The profile shows 30,000 or so clones, more than 80% of them singletons. J lost 5 bases, V lost 2 bases, and 4 bases had no gene match. The CDR3 is 15 residues long. Germline CDR1 and CDR2: KGHDR and SFDVKD. What was sequenced was peripheral blood. This chain joins TRBV24-1 and TRBJ1-2, with 10 bases that match TRBD1. The TCR comes from a male donor with active COVID-19. This chain's CDR3 is CATSDSDRGGYGYTF. As DNA, the CDR3 is TGTGCCACCAGTGATTCGGACAGGGGGGGATATGGCTACACCTTC.